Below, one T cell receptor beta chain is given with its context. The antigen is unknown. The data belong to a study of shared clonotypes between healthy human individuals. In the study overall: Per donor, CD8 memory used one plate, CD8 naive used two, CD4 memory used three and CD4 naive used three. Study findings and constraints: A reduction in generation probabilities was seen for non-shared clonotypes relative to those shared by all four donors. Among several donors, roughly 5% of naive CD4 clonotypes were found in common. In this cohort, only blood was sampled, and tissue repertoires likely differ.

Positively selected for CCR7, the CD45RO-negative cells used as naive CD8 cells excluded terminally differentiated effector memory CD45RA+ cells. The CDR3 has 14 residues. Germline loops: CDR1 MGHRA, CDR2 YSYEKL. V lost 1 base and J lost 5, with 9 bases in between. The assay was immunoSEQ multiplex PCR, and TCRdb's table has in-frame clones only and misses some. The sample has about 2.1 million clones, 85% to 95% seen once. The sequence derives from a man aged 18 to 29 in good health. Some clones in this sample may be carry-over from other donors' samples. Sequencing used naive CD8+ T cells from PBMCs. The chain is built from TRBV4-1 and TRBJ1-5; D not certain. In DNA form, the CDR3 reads TGCGCCAGCAGCCAAGTTCGCGGTGATCAGCCCCAGCATTTT. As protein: CASSQVRGDQPQHF.